The table lists the clone carrying this T cell receptor beta chain with a count of one. This sample was taken from a study of blood T cell repertoires in COVID-19. On the study more broadly: Both acute and convalescent COVID-19 samples were obtained from the United States, Italy and Spain.

The length of the CDR3 is 15 residues. The V gene's germline CDR1 is SGHRS and CDR2 YFSETQ. Germline trimming cut 4 bases from V and 3 bases from J; bases unmatched to any gene: 5. Some clones are missing from TCRdb's copy, which holds only in-frame ones; the method was immunoSEQ multiplex PCR. The sample yields fewer than 120,000 clones, approximately 90% seen once. Sequenced material: peripheral blood. V usage is TRBV5-1 and J usage is TRBJ1-3, with TRBD1 matching over 9 bases. The receptor's source is a woman between 50 and 59 years old with acute or convalescent COVID-19. Written as DNA, the CDR3 is TGCGCCAGCAGCATAACAGGGGGCGTTGGAAACACCATATATTTT. Translating gives CASSITGGVGNTIYF.